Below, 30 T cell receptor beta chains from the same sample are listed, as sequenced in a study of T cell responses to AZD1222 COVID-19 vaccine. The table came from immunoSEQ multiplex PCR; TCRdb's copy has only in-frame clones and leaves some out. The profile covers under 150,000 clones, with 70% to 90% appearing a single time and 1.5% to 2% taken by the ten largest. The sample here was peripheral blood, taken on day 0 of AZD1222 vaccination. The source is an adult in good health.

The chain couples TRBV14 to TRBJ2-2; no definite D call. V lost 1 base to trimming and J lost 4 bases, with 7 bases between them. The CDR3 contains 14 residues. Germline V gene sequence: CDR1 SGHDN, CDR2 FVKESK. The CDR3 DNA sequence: TGTGCCAGCAGCCAAGTTCTCGGCACCGGGGAGCTGTTTTTT. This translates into CASSQVLGTGELFF.

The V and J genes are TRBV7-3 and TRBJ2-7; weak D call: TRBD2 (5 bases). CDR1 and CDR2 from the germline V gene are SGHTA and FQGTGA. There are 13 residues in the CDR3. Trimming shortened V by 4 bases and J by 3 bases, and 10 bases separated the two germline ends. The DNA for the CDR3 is TGTGCCAGCAGCTATGGAGGAAGCTACGAGCAGTACTTC. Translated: CASSYGGSYEQYF.

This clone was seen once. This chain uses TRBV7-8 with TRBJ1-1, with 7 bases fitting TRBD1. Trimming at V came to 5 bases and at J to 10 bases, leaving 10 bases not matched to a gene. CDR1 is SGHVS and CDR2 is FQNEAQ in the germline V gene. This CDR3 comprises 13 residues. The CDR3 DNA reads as TGTGCCAGCAGCCCTCGCGGACAGGCAGGAGCTTTCTTT. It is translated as CASSPRGQAGAFF.

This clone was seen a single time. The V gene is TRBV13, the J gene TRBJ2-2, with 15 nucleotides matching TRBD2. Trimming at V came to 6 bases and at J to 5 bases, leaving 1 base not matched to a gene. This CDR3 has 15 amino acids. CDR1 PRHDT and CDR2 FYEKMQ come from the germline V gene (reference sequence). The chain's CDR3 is CASRGLAGGTGELFF. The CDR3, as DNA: TGTGCCAGCAGAGGACTAGCGGGAGGGACCGGGGAGCTGTTTTTT.

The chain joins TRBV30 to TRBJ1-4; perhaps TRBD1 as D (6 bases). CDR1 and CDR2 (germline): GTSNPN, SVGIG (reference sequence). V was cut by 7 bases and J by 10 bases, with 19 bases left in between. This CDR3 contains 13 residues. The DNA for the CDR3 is TGTGCCTTATCCGGGGGGCCTTCAGGAAAACTGTTTTTT. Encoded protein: CALSGGPSGKLFF.

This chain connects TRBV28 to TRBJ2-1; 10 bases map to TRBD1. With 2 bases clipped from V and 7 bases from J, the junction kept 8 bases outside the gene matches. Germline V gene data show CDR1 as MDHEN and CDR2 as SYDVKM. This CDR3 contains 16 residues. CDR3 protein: CASSLPLTGGRNEQFF. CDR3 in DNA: TGTGCCAGCAGTTTACCTTTGACAGGGGGCCGGAATGAGCAGTTCTTC.

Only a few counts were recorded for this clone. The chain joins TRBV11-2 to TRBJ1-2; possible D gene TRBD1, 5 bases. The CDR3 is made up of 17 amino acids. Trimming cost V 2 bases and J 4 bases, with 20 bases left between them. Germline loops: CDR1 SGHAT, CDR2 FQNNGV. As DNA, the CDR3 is TGTGCCAGCAGCTTATTCAGGGCTGGGTCGAGAGGCTATGGCTACACCTTC. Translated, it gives CASSLFRAGSRGYGYTF.

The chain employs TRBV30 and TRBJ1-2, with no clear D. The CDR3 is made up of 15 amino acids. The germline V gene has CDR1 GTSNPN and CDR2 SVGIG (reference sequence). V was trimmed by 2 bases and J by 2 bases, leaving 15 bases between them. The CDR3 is CAWSRGESLNYGYTF. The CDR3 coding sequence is TGTGCCTGGAGTCGTGGGGAGAGCTTGAACTATGGCTACACCTTC.

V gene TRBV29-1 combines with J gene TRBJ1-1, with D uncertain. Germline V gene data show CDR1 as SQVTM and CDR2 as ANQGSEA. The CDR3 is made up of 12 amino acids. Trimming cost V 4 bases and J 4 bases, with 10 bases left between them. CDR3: CSVAGWATEAFF. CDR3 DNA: TGCAGCGTTGCCGGCTGGGCCACTGAAGCTTTCTTT.

CDR3 amino acids: CASSPRDSLIFNEQFF. Written as DNA, the CDR3 is TGTGCCAGCAGCCCCCGGGACTCTCTCATATTCAATGAGCAGTTCTTC. This rearrangement joins TRBV3-1 (or the pseudogene TRBV3-2) to TRBJ2-1; a possible D gene is TRBD2 (6 bases). This CDR3 contains 16 residues. The V end lost 4 bases, the J end lost 6 bases, and 19 bases lay between the germline ends. Germline V gene lookup returns CDR1 LGHDT and CDR2 YNNKEL (reference sequence).

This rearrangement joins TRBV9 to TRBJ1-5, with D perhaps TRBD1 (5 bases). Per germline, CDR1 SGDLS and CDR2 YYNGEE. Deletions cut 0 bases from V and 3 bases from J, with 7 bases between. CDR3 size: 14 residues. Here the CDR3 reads CASSVGRVNQPQHF. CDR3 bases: TGTGCCAGCAGCGTAGGCAGGGTCAATCAGCCCCAGCATTTT.

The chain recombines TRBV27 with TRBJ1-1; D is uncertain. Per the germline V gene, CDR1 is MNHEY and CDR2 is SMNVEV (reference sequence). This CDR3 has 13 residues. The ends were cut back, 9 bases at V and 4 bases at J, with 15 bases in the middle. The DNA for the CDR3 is TGTGCCAGTATCCCTACGGGGTCCACTGAAGCTTTCTTT. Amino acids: CASIPTGSTEAFF.

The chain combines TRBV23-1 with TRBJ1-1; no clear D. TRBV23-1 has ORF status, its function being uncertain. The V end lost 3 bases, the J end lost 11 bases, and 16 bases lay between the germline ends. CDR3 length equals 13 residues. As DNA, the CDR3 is TGCGCCAGCAGTCACCCGAAGACGCAGAAGGCTTTCTTT. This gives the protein CASSHPKTQKAFF.

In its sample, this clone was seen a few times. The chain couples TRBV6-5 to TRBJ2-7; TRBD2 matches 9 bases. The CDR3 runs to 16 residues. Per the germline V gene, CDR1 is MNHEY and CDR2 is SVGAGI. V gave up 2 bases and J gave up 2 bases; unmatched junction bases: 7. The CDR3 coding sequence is TGTGCCAGCAGTTACGAGCGAGCGGGAGGACCCTACGAGCAGTACTTC. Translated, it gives CASSYERAGGPYEQYF.

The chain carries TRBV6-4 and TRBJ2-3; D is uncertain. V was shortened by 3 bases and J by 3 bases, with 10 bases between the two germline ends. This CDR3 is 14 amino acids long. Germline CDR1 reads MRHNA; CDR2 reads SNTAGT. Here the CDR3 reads CASSDAPSTDTQYF. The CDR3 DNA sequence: TGTGCCAGCAGTGATGCGCCGTCAACAGATACGCAGTATTTT.

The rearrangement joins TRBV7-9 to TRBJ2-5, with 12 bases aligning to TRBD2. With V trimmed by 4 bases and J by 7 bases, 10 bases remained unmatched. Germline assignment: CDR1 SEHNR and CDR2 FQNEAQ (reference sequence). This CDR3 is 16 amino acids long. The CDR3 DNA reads TGTGCCAGCAGCTCCCCGACTAGCGGGAGCGGAGTGACCCAGTACTTC. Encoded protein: CASSSPTSGSGVTQYF.

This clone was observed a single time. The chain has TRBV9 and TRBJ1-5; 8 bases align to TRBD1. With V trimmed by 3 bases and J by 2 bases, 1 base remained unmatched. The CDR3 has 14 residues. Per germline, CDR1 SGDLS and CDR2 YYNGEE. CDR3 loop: CASSAGQGNQPQHF. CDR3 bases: TGTGCCAGCAGCGCGGGACAGGGCAATCAGCCCCAGCATTTT.

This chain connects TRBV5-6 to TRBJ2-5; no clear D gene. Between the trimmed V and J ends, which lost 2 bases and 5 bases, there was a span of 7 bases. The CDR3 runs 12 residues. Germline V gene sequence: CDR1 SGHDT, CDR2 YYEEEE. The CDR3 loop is CASSFSVETQYF. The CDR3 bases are TGTGCCAGCAGCTTTTCGGTTGAGACCCAGTACTTC.

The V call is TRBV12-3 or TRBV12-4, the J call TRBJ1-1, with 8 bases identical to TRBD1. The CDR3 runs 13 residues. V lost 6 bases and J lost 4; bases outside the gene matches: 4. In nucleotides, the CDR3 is TGTGCCAGCAGGGACAGGGAGAGCACTGAAGCTTTCTTT. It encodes CASRDRESTEAFF.

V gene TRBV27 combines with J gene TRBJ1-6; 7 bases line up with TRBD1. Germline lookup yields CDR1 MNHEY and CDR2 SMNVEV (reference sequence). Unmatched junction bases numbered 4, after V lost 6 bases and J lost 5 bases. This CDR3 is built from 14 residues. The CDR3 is CASRPGTDNSPLHF. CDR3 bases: TGTGCCAGCAGGCCCGGGACAGATAATTCACCCCTCCACTTT.

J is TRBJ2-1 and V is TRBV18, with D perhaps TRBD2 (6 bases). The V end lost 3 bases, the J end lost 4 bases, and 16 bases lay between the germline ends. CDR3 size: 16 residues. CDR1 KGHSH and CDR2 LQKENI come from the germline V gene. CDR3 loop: CASSPPAGRLYNEQFF. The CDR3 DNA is TGTGCCAGCTCACCTCCGGCGGGACGTCTGTACAATGAGCAGTTCTTC.

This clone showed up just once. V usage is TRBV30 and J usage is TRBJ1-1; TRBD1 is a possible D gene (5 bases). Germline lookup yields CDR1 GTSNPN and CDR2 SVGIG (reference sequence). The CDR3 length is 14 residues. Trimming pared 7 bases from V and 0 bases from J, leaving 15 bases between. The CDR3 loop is CASRKRDLNTEAFF. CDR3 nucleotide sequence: TGTGCCTCCCGGAAGCGGGACTTGAACACTGAAGCTTTCTTT.

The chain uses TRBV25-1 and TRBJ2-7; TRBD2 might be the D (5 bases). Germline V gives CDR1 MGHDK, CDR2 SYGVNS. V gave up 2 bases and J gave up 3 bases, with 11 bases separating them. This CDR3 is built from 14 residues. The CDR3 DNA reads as TGTGCCAGCAGTGAACCGGGATTGGTCTACGAGCAGTACTTC. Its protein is CASSEPGLVYEQYF.

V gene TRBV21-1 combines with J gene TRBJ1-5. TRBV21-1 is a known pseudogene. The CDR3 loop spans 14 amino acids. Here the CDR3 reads CASSKGWSNQPQHF. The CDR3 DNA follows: TGTGCCAGCAGCAAAGGTTGGAGCAATCAGCCCCAGCATTTT.

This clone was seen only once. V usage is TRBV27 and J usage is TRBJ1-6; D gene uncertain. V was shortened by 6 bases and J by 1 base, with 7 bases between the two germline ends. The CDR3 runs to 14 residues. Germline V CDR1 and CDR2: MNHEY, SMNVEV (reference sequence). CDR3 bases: TGTGCCAGCAGCGGGGTTTCCTATAATTCACCCCTCCACTTT. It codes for CASSGVSYNSPLHF.

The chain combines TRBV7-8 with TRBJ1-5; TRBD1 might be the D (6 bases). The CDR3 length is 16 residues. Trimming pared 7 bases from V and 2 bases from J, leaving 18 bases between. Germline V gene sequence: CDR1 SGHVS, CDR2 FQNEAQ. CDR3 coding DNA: TGTGCCAGCAATAATCTTGGGGGCCGCGGCAATCAGCCCCAGCATTTT. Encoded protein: CASNNLGGRGNQPQHF.

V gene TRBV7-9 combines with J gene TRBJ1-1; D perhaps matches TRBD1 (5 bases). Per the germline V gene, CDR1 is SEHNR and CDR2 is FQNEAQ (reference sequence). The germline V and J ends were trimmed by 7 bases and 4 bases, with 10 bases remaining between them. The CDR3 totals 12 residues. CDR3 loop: CASIQGLTEAFF. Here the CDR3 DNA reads TGTGCCAGCATTCAGGGACTCACTGAAGCTTTCTTT. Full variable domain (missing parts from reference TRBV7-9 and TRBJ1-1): DTGVSQNPRHKITKRGQNVTFRCDPISEHNRLYWYRQTLGQGPEFLTYFQNEAQLEKSRLLSDRFSAERPKGSFSTLEIQRTEQGDSAMYLCASIQGLTEAFFGQGTRLTVV.

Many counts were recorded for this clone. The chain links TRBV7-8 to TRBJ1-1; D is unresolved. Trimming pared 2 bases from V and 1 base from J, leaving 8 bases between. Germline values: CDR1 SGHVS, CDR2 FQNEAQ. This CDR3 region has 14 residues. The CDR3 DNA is TGTGCCAGCAGCTTAAGAGCAGGGAACACTGAAGCTTTCTTT. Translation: CASSLRAGNTEAFF.

The CDR3 DNA reads TGTGCCAGCAGCTTATACGTGGCCGGGGAGCTGTTTTTT. It codes for CASSLYVAGELFF. The chain carries TRBV11-1 and TRBJ2-2; D gene ambiguous. The V end lost 2 bases, the J end lost 6 bases, and 7 bases lay between the germline ends. Germline V gene lookup returns CDR1 SGHAT and CDR2 FQDESV (reference sequence). This CDR3 comprises 13 residues.

CDR3 sequence reads: CASLPGGRAKNEQFF. CDR3 bases: TGTGCCAGCCTTCCGGGGGGGAGGGCGAAGAATGAGCAGTTCTTC. This sequence joins TRBV2 and TRBJ2-1; TRBD2 matches at 8 bases. The CDR3 sequence is 15 residues long. V was pared by 8 bases and J by 7 bases, with 13 bases of the junction left unmatched. CDR1 SNHLY and CDR2 FYNNEI come from the germline V gene.